The 20 T cell receptor beta chains presented below share a single source sample, sequenced in a study of blood T cell repertoires in COVID-19. The protocol was immunoSEQ multiplex PCR, while the TCRdb copy is restricted to in-frame clones and leaves out a portion. The sample holds 120,000 or so clones, about 81% seen once. The sample consisted of peripheral blood. The source is a woman aged 45-60 years with acute or convalescent COVID-19.

This clone showed up just once. This rearrangement joins TRBV28 to TRBJ2-7; no definite D call. The V gene's germline CDR1 is MDHEN and CDR2 SYDVKM. Trimming cost V 7 bases and J 0 bases, with 13 bases left between them. The CDR3 contains 14 residues. For the CDR3, the DNA is TGTGCCAGCACCATGACTTTGTTCTCCTACGAGCAGTACTTC. Residues: CASTMTLFSYEQYF. The full variable domain, in which reference TRBV28 and TRBJ2-7 provide the parts outside the CDR3, is DVKVTQSSRYLVKRTGEKVFLECVQDMDHENMFWYRQDPGLGLRLIYFSYDVKMKEKGDIPEGYSVSREKKERFSLILESASTNQTSMYLCASTMTLFSYEQYFGPGTRLTVT.

This chain connects TRBV28 to TRBJ2-3; TRBD2 aligns across 7 bases. V lost 5 bases, J lost 2 bases, and 7 bases stayed unmatched. This CDR3 is built from 15 residues. Germline lookup yields CDR1 MDHEN and CDR2 SYDVKM. In DNA form, the CDR3 reads TGTGCCAGCAGTCGACTAGCTGCCACCACAGATACGCAGTATTTT. As protein: CASSRLAATTDTQYF.

V and J are TRBV5-1 and TRBJ2-5; 10 positions agree with TRBD2. This CDR3 has 16 amino acids. With 2 bases clipped from V and 5 bases from J, the junction kept 9 bases outside the gene matches. Germline lookup yields CDR1 SGHRS and CDR2 YFSETQ. In nucleotides, the CDR3 is TGCGCCAGCAGCTTCCGGGTAGCGGGGGGTTCTGAGACCCAGTACTTC. Amino acids: CASSFRVAGGSETQYF.

The CDR3 sequence: CASSEGRNTEAFF. The CDR3 bases are TGTGCCAGCTCGGAAGGGAGGAACACTGAAGCTTTCTTT. This chain links TRBV18 with TRBJ1-1; D is unresolved. The CDR3 has 13 residues. The ends were cut back, 6 bases at V and 1 base at J, with 9 bases in the middle. Per the germline V gene, CDR1 is KGHSH and CDR2 is LQKENI. The complete variable domain, with remaining parts taken from reference TRBV18 and TRBJ1-1, reads NAGVMQNPRHLVRRRGQEARLRCSPMKGHSHVYWYRQLPEEGLKFMVYLQKENIIDESGMPKERFSAEFPKEGPSILRIQQVVRGDSAAYFCASSEGRNTEAFFGQGTRLTVV.

The chain employs TRBV6-5 and TRBJ2-7, with 7 bases lining up with TRBD1. The germline gives CDR1 MNHEY, CDR2 SVGAGI. Losses at the gene ends were 6 bases for V and 2 bases for J; bases not matched to a gene: 4. CDR3 length: 13 residues. This CDR3 reads CASRLQGAYEQYF. CDR3 nucleotides: TGTGCCAGCAGGTTGCAGGGGGCCTACGAGCAGTACTTC.

This chain connects TRBV5-1 to TRBJ2-5, with a weak D call TRBD2 (6 bases). Germline V gene sequence: CDR1 SGHRS, CDR2 YFSETQ. This CDR3 spans 14 amino acids. Trimming stripped 1 base from V and 1 base from J, with 8 bases between. The CDR3 region is CASSLYGSQETQYF. DNA for the CDR3: TGCGCCAGCAGCTTGTACGGGAGCCAAGAGACCCAGTACTTC.

The rearrangement uses TRBV27 and TRBJ1-3; 8 nucleotides line up with TRBD1. This CDR3 is 16 amino acids long. Germline V gene data show CDR1 as MNHEY and CDR2 as SMNVEV (reference sequence). V was clipped by 5 bases and J by 1 base; unmatched bases: 7. CDR3 sequence reads: CASSSTDRGSGNTIYF. CDR3 bases: TGTGCCAGCAGTAGTACTGACAGGGGTTCTGGAAACACCATATATTTT.

The V gene is TRBV6-5, the J gene TRBJ1-2; unclear D gene. The germline gives CDR1 MNHEY, CDR2 SVGAGI. The CDR3 extends over 13 amino acids. Trimming removed 8 bases at V and 2 bases at J, with 12 bases between. The CDR3, as DNA: TGTGCCAGCGGTAAGACACCAAACTATGGCTACACCTTC. This sequence encodes CASGKTPNYGYTF.

The V call is TRBV6-5, the J call TRBJ2-3; D is unclear. The V gene's germline CDR1 is MNHEY and CDR2 SVGAGI. V was shortened by 7 bases and J by 3 bases, with 11 bases between the two germline ends. The length of the CDR3 is 13 residues. The CDR3 coding sequence is TGTGCCAGCACCAAAACGGGTACAGATACGCAGTATTTT. Its protein product is CASTKTGTDTQYF.

The DNA of the CDR3 is TGTGCCAGCAGCGTAGGTCTTTCAGCTAACTATGGCTACACCTTC. Translating gives CASSVGLSANYGYTF. V gene TRBV9 combines with J gene TRBJ1-2; D call uncertain. Germline V gene data show CDR1 as SGDLS and CDR2 as YYNGEE. This CDR3 region has 15 residues. V lost 0 bases to trimming and J lost 0 bases, with 9 bases between them.

The chain combines TRBV28 with TRBJ1-1, with a possible D match to TRBD1 (6 bases). The V end was cut by 8 bases, the J end by 1 base, with 20 bases between. CDR1 MDHEN and CDR2 SYDVKM come from the germline V gene. The length of the CDR3 is 16 residues. DNA of the CDR3: TGTGCCAGCCCAGGGGAGACAGGTACAGAGAACACTGAAGCTTTCTTT. It is translated as CASPGETGTENTEAFF.

The chain uses TRBV6-5 and TRBJ2-7, with 11 bases aligning to TRBD2. The CDR3 is made up of 15 amino acids. CDR1 MNHEY and CDR2 SVGAGI come from the germline V gene. V dropped 5 bases and J dropped 7; count of bases not matched to a gene: 10. CDR3 protein: CASSQRTSGSREQYF. The CDR3 DNA reads as TGTGCCAGCAGTCAACGCACTAGCGGGAGTCGGGAGCAGTACTTC.

A single count supports this clone. The V call is TRBV4-2, the J call TRBJ1-5; weak D call: TRBD1 (5 bases). Germline V gene sequence: CDR1 LGHNA, CDR2 YNFKEQ. The CDR3 contains 15 residues. V lost 3 bases, J lost 0 bases, and 9 bases lay in between. The CDR3 nucleotides are TGTGCCAGCAGCCAGACCGACAGTAGCAATCAGCCCCAGCATTTT. This translates into CASSQTDSSNQPQHF.

The V and J genes are TRBV11-2 and TRBJ2-1; 16 bases match TRBD2. The CDR3 has 18 residues. Germline trimming cut 1 base from V and 6 bases from J; bases unmatched to any gene: 6. CDR1 SGHAT and CDR2 FQNNGV come from the germline V gene. Written as DNA, the CDR3 is TGTGCCAGCAGCTTAGGTACCGGGACTAGCGGGAGGGGCAATGAGCAGTTCTTC. Its protein is CASSLGTGTSGRGNEQFF.

The chain employs TRBV7-6 and TRBJ2-1; perhaps TRBD2 as D (5 bases). The CDR3 consists of 15 residues. Trimming took 1 base from V and 6 from J, leaving 13 bases between them. Germline assignment: CDR1 SGHVS and CDR2 FNYEAQ. CDR3 in amino acids: CASSLVSGIRNEQFF. The CDR3 region has the DNA TGTGCCAGCAGCTTAGTTTCCGGGATTCGCAATGAGCAGTTCTTC.

The chain uses TRBV11-2 and TRBJ2-2; weak D call: TRBD1 (5 bases). Deletions cut 2 bases from V and 7 bases from J, with 5 bases between. The germline V gene encodes CDR1 SGHAT and CDR2 FQNNGV. CDR3 size: 12 residues. For the CDR3, the DNA is TGTGCCAGCAGCTTACAGGGCGGGGAGCTGTTTTTT. Its translation: CASSLQGGELFF.

This chain links TRBV6-1 with TRBJ2-6; D ambiguous. The CDR3 is 18 residues long. Trimming took off 2 bases at V and 0 bases at J, with 14 bases between the two ends. In germline, CDR1 is MNHNS, CDR2 SASEGT. The CDR3 DNA reads TGTGCCAGCAGTGAACTTTACTTAATCTCCTCTGGGGCCAACGTCCTGACTTTC. Translating gives CASSELYLISSGANVLTF.

This clone appeared a few times. The chain combines TRBV7-9 with TRBJ1-6; D is undetermined. The CDR3 is made up of 12 amino acids. Trimming pared 0 bases from V and 8 bases from J, leaving 2 bases between. Germline CDR1 SEHNR, CDR2 FQNEAQ (reference sequence). For the CDR3, the DNA is TGTGCCAGCAGCTTAGCCTATTCACCCCTCCACTTT. This codes for CASSLAYSPLHF.

CDR3 amino acids: CATSGPGGTGELFF. CDR3 sequence (DNA): TGTGCCACCAGTGGCCCTGGAGGGACCGGGGAGCTGTTTTTT. The genes are TRBV24-1 and TRBJ2-2; D is perhaps TRBD2 (6 bases). The V gene lost 5 bases and the J gene lost 5 bases, with 11 bases spanning the gap. In germline, CDR1 is KGHDR, CDR2 SFDVKD. The CDR3 has 14 residues.

The chain employs TRBV30 and TRBJ1-1; 9 nucleotides align to TRBD1. The CDR3 covers 14 residues. The V gene's germline CDR1 is GTSNPN and CDR2 SVGIG (reference sequence). The J segment lost 6 bases and the V segment lost 5 bases, leaving 10 bases of the junction unmatched. CDR3 region: CAWSGTGLTAEAFF. In DNA, the CDR3 is TGTGCCTGGTCCGGGACAGGGTTAACTGCTGAAGCTTTCTTT.